The clone carrying this T cell receptor (beta chain) was detected many times. Its antigen is still unknown. The record originates from a study of T cells after yellow fever vaccination. Findings and caveats of the study: Clonotype sharing between CD4 and CD8 compartments was small. Clones from primary vaccination mostly reappeared after the booster (approximately 96% CD4, just over 85% CD8).

Trimming pared 5 bases from V and 3 bases from J, leaving 10 bases between. Germline V gene data show CDR1 as MNHEY and CDR2 as SVGAGI. The CDR3 is 13 amino acids. TCRdb re-analysed the 5' RACE reads in MiXCR, keeping a single row per CDR3 protein. The profile shows about 310,000 distinct CDR3 sequences, approximately 3.9% of them singletons. The sequencing here drew on PBMCs, taken on the day of the yellow fever booster vaccination. The chain recombines TRBV6-5 with TRBJ1-1; maybe TRBD1 (6 bases). This receptor was taken from a man aged 18-30 years who received the YFV17D yellow fever vaccine. The CDR3, as DNA: TGTGCCAGCAGTGGGGGCGTCTACACTGAAGCTTTCTTT. It yields the protein CASSGGVYTEAFF.